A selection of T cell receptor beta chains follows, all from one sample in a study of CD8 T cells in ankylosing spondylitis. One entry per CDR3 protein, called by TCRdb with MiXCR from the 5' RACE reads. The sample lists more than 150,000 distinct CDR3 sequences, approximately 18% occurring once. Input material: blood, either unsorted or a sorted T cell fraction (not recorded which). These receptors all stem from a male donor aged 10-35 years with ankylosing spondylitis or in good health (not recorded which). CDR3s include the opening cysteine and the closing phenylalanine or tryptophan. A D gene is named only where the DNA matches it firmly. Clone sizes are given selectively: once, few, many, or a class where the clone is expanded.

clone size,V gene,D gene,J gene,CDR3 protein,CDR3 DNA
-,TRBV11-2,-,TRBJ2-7,CASSRVDSYEQYF,TGTGCCAGCAGCCGAGTAGACAGCTACGAGCAGTACTTC
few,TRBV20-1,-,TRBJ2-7,CTQSKDYEQYF,TGCACCCAATCGAAGGACTACGAGCAGTACTTC
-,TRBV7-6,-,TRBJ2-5,CASSLSRRDGETQYF,TGTGCCAGCAGCTTAAGCCGCCGGGACGGAGAGACCCAGTACTTC
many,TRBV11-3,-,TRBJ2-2,CASRDSGELFF,TGTGCCAGCAGAGACAGCGGGGAGCTGTTTTTT
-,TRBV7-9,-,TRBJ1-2,CASSQPDRDYGYTF,TGTGCCAGCAGCCAACCTGACAGAGATTATGGCTACACCTTC
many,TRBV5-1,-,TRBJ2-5,CASSSPDRGQETQYF,TGCGCCAGCAGCTCCCCGGATAGGGGTCAAGAGACCCAGTACTTC
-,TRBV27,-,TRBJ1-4,CASSLSPPPVGGGGKLFF,TGTGCCAGCAGTTTATCGCCTCCCCCCGTAGGGGGTGGGGGAAAACTGTTTTTT
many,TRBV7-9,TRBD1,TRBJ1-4,CASSYGTDEKLFF,TGTGCCAGCAGCTACGGGACAGATGAAAAACTGTTTTTT
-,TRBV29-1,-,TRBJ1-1,CSARHLQPNTEAFF,TGCAGCGCCCGACACCTCCAACCGAACACTGAAGCTTTCTTT
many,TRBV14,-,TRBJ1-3,CASSQDQRSIGNTIYF,TGTGCCAGCAGCCAAGATCAACGTTCTATCGGAAACACCATATATTTT
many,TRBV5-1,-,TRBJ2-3,CASSLGLRAMDTQYF,TGCGCCAGCAGCTTGGGACTCCGAGCGATGGATACGCAGTATTTT
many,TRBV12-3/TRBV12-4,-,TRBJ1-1,CAIRVGNTEAFF,TGTGCCATCAGGGTGGGGAACACTGAAGCTTTCTTT
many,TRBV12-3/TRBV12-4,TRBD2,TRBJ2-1,CASSLKGLAGGNYNEQFF,TGTGCCAGCAGTTTAAAGGGACTAGCGGGAGGTAACTACAATGAGCAGTTCTTC
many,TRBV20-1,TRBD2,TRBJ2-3,CSALSSGRLDTQYF,TGCAGTGCTCTATCTAGCGGGAGGTTAGATACGCAGTATTTT
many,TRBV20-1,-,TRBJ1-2,CSARRGYIPFYTF,TGCAGTGCTAGAAGAGGCTACATTCCCTTCTACACCTTC
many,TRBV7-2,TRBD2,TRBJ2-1,CASTLRTSGRRVNEQFF,TGTGCCAGCACCCTTCGGACTAGCGGGAGAAGGGTGAATGAGCAGTTCTTC
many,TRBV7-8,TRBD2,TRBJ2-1,CASSLAPSGYNEQFF,TGTGCCAGCAGCTTAGCTCCTAGCGGATACAATGAGCAGTTCTTC
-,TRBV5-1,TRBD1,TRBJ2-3,CASSLTGGITDTQYF,TGCGCCAGCAGCTTGACAGGGGGGATTACAGATACGCAGTATTTT
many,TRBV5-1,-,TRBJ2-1,CASSLVSGEANEQFF,TGCGCCAGCAGCTTGGTATCGGGTGAGGCAAATGAGCAGTTCTTC
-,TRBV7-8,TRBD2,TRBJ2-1,CASLAGGPWNEQFF,TGTGCCAGTCTAGCGGGAGGGCCTTGGAATGAGCAGTTCTTC
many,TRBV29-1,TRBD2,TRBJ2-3,CSVDGTSGSFDTQYF,TGCAGCGTTGATGGGACTAGCGGGAGTTTTGATACGCAGTATTTT
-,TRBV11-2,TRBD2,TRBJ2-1,CASSFTGREAPPYNEQFF,TGTGCCAGCAGCTTCACCGGGAGGGAGGCCCCTCCCTACAATGAGCAGTTCTTC
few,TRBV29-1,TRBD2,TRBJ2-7,CSALLATTYEQYF,TGCAGCGCCCTACTAGCGACAACCTACGAGCAGTACTTC
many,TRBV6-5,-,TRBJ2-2,CASSYDPELTGELFF,TGTGCCAGCAGTTACGATCCGGAACTCACCGGGGAGCTGTTTTTT
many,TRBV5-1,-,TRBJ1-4,CASSLVGEELFF,TGCGCCAGCAGCTTGGTGGGGGAGGAACTGTTTTTT
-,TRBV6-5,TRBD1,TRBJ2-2,CASSFTGGRNTGELFF,TGTGCCAGCAGTTTTACAGGGGGTCGAAACACCGGGGAGCTGTTTTTT
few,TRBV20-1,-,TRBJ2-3,CSARVWVSTDTQYF,TGCAGTGCTAGAGTATGGGTCTCTACAGATACGCAGTATTTT
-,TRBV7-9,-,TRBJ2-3,CASSLNPGIRGDTQYF,TGTGCCAGCAGCTTGAATCCGGGTATTCGGGGAGATACGCAGTATTTT
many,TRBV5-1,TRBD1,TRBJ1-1,CASSLTTGGGRDTEAFF,TGCGCCAGCAGCTTGACGACCGGAGGGGGCCGGGACACTGAAGCTTTCTTT
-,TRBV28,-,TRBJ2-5,CASSWVGSIRQETQYF,TGTGCCAGCAGTTGGGTAGGGTCAATCCGACAAGAGACCCAGTACTTC
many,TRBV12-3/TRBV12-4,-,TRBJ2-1,CASSLGLIRNNEQFF,TGTGCCAGCAGTTTAGGTCTCATTAGAAACAATGAGCAGTTCTTC
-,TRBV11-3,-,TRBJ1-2,CATATDETGYGYTF,TGTGCCACCGCCACCGACGAAACGGGGTACGGCTACACCTTC
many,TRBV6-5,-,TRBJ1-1,CASKGGPEAFF,TGTGCCAGCAAAGGGGGACCTGAAGCTTTCTTT
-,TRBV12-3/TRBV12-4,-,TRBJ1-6,CASSPGARDNSPLHF,TGTGCCAGCAGTCCCGGGGCGCGGGATAATTCACCCCTCCACTTT
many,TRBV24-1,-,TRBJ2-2,CATSDWSFGNTGELFF,TGTGCCACCAGTGATTGGTCTTTTGGGAACACCGGGGAGCTGTTTTTT
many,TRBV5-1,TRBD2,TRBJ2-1,CASSLFLAGDNEQFF,TGCGCCAGCAGCTTGTTTTTAGCGGGAGACAATGAGCAGTTCTTC
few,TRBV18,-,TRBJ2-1,CASSPPDKHNEQFF,TGTGCCAGCTCACCACCGGACAAACACAATGAGCAGTTCTTC
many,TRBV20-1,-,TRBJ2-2,CSARDQGRYGPGELFF,TGCAGTGCTAGAGATCAAGGGCGGTACGGCCCAGGGGAGCTGTTTTTT
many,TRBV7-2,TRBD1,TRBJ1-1,CASSLDGGRGLTEAFF,TGTGCCAGCAGCTTAGATGGTGGCAGGGGGCTAACTGAAGCTTTCTTT
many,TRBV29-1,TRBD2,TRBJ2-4,CSVPGRDSAKNIQYF,TGCAGCGTACCCGGGAGGGACTCAGCCAAAAACATTCAGTACTTC
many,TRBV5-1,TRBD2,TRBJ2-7,CASSLTLAGVYEQYF,TGCGCCAGCAGTTTAACCCTAGCGGGGGTATACGAGCAGTACTTC